This T cell receptor beta chain stems from a study of blood T cell repertoires in COVID-19. Study overall: From T cells, B-cell-depleted T cells, or PBMCs came the material, which was cDNA or gDNA.

V lost 3 bases and J lost 4; bases outside the gene matches: 4. Per the germline V gene, CDR1 is KGHSH and CDR2 is LQKENI. CDR3 size: 14 residues. Using immunoSEQ multiplex PCR, the repertoire was profiled, and TCRdb retains in-frame clones only, with some absent. The top ten clones hold roughly 12% of a sample with under 250,000 clones, 80% of them seen once. The sequenced material came from peripheral blood. The gene calls are TRBV18 and TRBJ1-1, with 8 bases fitting TRBD1. The origin of this receptor is a human donor in a cohort sampled during active COVID-19. CDR3 DNA: TGTGCCAGCTCACCGAGACAGGGGTCCACTGAAGCTTTCTTT. Translated, it gives CASSPRQGSTEAFF. The complete variable domain, with remaining parts taken from reference TRBV18 and TRBJ1-1, reads NAGVMQNPRHLVRRRGQEARLRCSPMKGHSHVYWYRQLPEEGLKFMVYLQKENIIDESGMPKERFSAEFPKEGPSILRIQQVVRGDSAAYFCASSPRQGSTEAFFGQGTRLTVV.